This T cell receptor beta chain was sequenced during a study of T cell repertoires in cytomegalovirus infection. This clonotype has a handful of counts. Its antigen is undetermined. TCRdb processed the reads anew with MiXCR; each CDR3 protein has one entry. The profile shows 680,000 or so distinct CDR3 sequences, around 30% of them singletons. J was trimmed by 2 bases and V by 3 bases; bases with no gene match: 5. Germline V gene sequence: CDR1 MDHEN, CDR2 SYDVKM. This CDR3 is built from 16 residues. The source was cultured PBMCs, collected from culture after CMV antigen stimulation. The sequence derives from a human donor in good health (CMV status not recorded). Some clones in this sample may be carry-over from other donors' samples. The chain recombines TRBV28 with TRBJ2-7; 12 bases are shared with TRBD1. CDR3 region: CASSLTGTGGPYEQYF. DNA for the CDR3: TGTGCCAGCAGTTTGACCGGGACAGGGGGCCCCTACGAGCAGTACTTC.